This entry lists 25 T cell receptor beta chains sequenced from one sample in a study of blood T cell repertoires in COVID-19. Generated by immunoSEQ multiplex PCR, the TCRdb table keeps only in-frame clones and is missing some. The sample includes about 230,000 clones, more than 80% seen only once; the top ten take roughly 1.2%. Specimen: peripheral blood. The source is a woman aged 30 to 39 with COVID-19, enrolled during active disease.

This clone occurred a few times. J is TRBJ2-1 and V is TRBV7-2; TRBD2 aligns across 14 bases. Losses at the gene ends were 0 bases for V and 10 bases for J; bases not matched to a gene: 5. CDR3 length: 16 amino acids. The germline gives CDR1 SGHTA, CDR2 FQGNSA. The CDR3 is CASSLAGTSGSVEQFF. As DNA, the CDR3 is TGTGCCAGCAGCTTAGCAGGGACTAGCGGGAGTGTGGAGCAGTTCTTC.

V and J are TRBV27 and TRBJ2-1; D perhaps matches TRBD2 (6 bases). This CDR3 has 14 residues. CDR1 and CDR2 (germline): MNHEY, SMNVEV (reference sequence). The ends were cut back, 1 base at V and 9 bases at J, with 13 bases in the middle. CDR3 in amino acids: CASSLWSSVGEQFF. The CDR3 DNA reads as TGTGCCAGCAGTTTATGGTCTAGCGTCGGTGAGCAGTTCTTC.

The J gene is TRBJ2-1, the V gene TRBV6-2 or TRBV6-3; TRBD2 might be the D (5 bases). The germline CDR1 and CDR2 sequences are MNHEY and SVGEGT. V was cut by 6 bases and J by 4 bases, with 16 bases left in between. This CDR3 is built from 15 residues. The CDR3 nucleotides read TGTGCCAGCAGCCACACAGAGAGGGCGTACAATGAGCAGTTCTTC. This translates into CASSHTERAYNEQFF.

This clone came up once. The chain joins TRBV18 to TRBJ2-2; tentatively, D is TRBD1 (6 bases). The length of the CDR3 is 14 residues. Germline assignment: CDR1 KGHSH and CDR2 LQKENI. Trimming removed 6 bases from V and 0 bases from J, with 8 bases in between. CDR3 loop: CASSGASNTGELFF. The CDR3 nucleotides read TGTGCCAGCTCGGGGGCATCGAACACCGGGGAGCTGTTTTTT. Together with reference TRBV18 and TRBJ2-2, the CDR3 gives the full variable domain: NAGVMQNPRHLVRRRGQEARLRCSPMKGHSHVYWYRQLPEEGLKFMVYLQKENIIDESGMPKERFSAEFPKEGPSILRIQQVVRGDSAAYFCASSGASNTGELFFGEGSRLTVL.

This clone was observed a handful of times. This chain uses TRBV14 with TRBJ2-7; a weak D match, TRBD2 (6 bases). Trimming pared 2 bases from V and 1 base from J, leaving 15 bases between. Germline loops: CDR1 SGHDN, CDR2 FVKESK. This CDR3 is 16 amino acids long. The CDR3 protein is CASSQIGGAESYEQYF. DNA for the CDR3: TGTGCCAGCAGCCAAATTGGCGGGGCCGAGTCCTACGAGCAGTACTTC.

CDR3 DNA sequence: TGTGCCAGCAGTGAAAATGGGTCAGGCGAGCAGTACTTC. It yields the protein CASSENGSGEQYF. This chain links TRBV6-1 with TRBJ2-7; D not resolved. CDR1 and CDR2 (germline): MNHNS, SASEGT. The length of the CDR3 is 13 residues. V lost 2 bases to trimming and J lost 6 bases, with 11 bases between them.

The chain joins TRBV24-1 to TRBJ1-5; D not resolved. The germline gives CDR1 KGHDR, CDR2 SFDVKD. V was trimmed by 7 bases and J by 7 bases, leaving 13 bases between them. This CDR3 contains 13 residues. CDR3 region: CATSQRVGQPQHF. CDR3 in DNA: TGTGCCACCAGCCAGAGGGTAGGGCAGCCCCAGCATTTT.

V gene TRBV7-2 combines with J gene TRBJ2-1; 8 bases are shared with TRBD2. Germline assignment: CDR1 SGHTA and CDR2 FQGNSA. CDR3 length equals 15 residues. V shed 5 bases, J shed 4 bases, and the junction held 7 bases outside the gene matches. CDR3 loop: CASSPGTSLYNEQFF. CDR3 nucleotide sequence: TGTGCCAGCAGCCCCGGGACTAGTCTTTACAATGAGCAGTTCTTC.

This chain links TRBV7-2 with TRBJ2-1; perhaps TRBD2 as D (6 bases). Germline assignment: CDR1 SGHTA and CDR2 FQGNSA. The germline V and J ends were trimmed by 5 bases and 6 bases, with 20 bases remaining between them. The CDR3 covers 16 residues. The CDR3: CASSLLHSWRGNEQFF. CDR3 in DNA: TGTGCCAGCAGCCTTCTCCACTCCTGGAGGGGCAATGAGCAGTTCTTC.

CDR3 amino acids: CASSRDSESNSPLHF. In DNA, the CDR3 is TGTGCCAGCAGCCGAGACAGCGAGTCTAATTCACCCCTCCACTTT. This chain uses TRBV5-4 with TRBJ1-6; perhaps TRBD1 as D (5 bases). V was trimmed by 4 bases and J by 6 bases, leaving 14 bases between them. The CDR3 sequence is 15 residues long. Germline V gene sequence: CDR1 SGHNT, CDR2 YYREEE (reference sequence).

CDR3 nucleotides: TGTGCCAGCAGCTTTGGTAAGCCGACAGGCGCTAACACTGAAGCTTTCTTT. Its protein product is CASSFGKPTGANTEAFF. The chain employs TRBV7-6 and TRBJ1-1, with D possibly being TRBD1 (6 bases). The V end lost 3 bases, the J end lost 2 bases, and 19 bases lay between the germline ends. The germline gives CDR1 SGHVS, CDR2 FNYEAQ. The CDR3 is made up of 17 amino acids.

The genes are TRBV7-9 and TRBJ2-1; D is perhaps TRBD2 (6 bases). This CDR3 region has 15 residues. Between the trimmed V and J ends, which lost 5 bases and 6 bases, there was a span of 17 bases. Per germline, CDR1 SEHNR and CDR2 FQNEAQ (reference sequence). CDR3 in amino acids: CASSTRLGRVNEQFF. The CDR3 nucleotides are TGTGCCAGCAGCACACGACTAGGGAGAGTCAATGAGCAGTTCTTC.

The genes are TRBV4-2 and TRBJ2-2, with TRBD2 matching over 11 bases. This CDR3 has 18 residues. J was trimmed by 8 bases and V by 0 bases; bases with no gene match: 11. Germline V lookup: CDR1 LGHNA, CDR2 YNFKEQ. CDR3 loop: CASSQEFALAGGGGELFF. Written as DNA, the CDR3 is TGTGCCAGCAGCCAAGAGTTTGCTCTAGCGGGAGGAGGAGGGGAGCTGTTTTTT.

The J gene is TRBJ2-7, the V gene TRBV6-2 or TRBV6-3, with TRBD2 matching 10 bases. The CDR3 spans 14 residues. Germline assignment: CDR1 MNHEY and CDR2 SVGEGT. V was clipped by 0 bases and J by 6 bases; unmatched bases: 2. CDR3 in amino acids: CASSYSGTSAEQYF. The CDR3 DNA is TGTGCCAGCAGTTACTCAGGGACTAGCGCCGAGCAGTACTTC.

The chain joins TRBV5-1 to TRBJ1-1, with D possibly matching TRBD1 (6 bases). CDR3 length: 14 residues. With 9 bases removed from V and 1 base from J, the gap between germline ends came to 16 bases. The germline V gene has CDR1 SGHRS and CDR2 YFSETQ. CDR3 region: CATKAVGGNTEAFF. The CDR3 DNA reads TGCGCCACCAAAGCGGTAGGGGGGAACACTGAAGCTTTCTTT.

The rearrangement uses TRBV9 and TRBJ1-1; no reliable D call. This CDR3 region has 15 residues. Trimming cost V 4 bases and J 4 bases, with 17 bases left between them. CDR1 is SGDLS, CDR2 YYNGEE, per germline. The CDR3 nucleotides read TGTGCCAGCAGCTCCACCCCTTGGTCGGGCACTGAAGCTTTCTTT. It codes for CASSSTPWSGTEAFF.

The chain couples TRBV7-9 to TRBJ2-3; D might be TRBD2 (6 bases). This CDR3 contains 16 residues. With 5 bases removed from V and 3 bases from J, the gap between germline ends came to 18 bases. The germline CDR1 and CDR2 sequences are SEHNR and FQNEAQ (reference sequence). CDR3 nucleotides: TGTGCCAGCAGCACGGCGGGACGGCGAATTACAGATACGCAGTATTTT. This codes for CASSTAGRRITDTQYF.

The chain has TRBV28 and TRBJ2-7; the match to TRBD2 covers 7 bases. This CDR3 is 14 amino acids long. J was trimmed by 0 bases and V by 2 bases; bases with no gene match: 1. Germline CDR1 is MDHEN and CDR2 is SYDVKM. DNA for the CDR3: TGTGCCAGCAGTTTAGGCGGGAGCTCCTACGAGCAGTACTTC. Its translation: CASSLGGSSYEQYF.

V is TRBV7-2 and J is TRBJ2-1; 10 bases fit TRBD2. The germline V gene has CDR1 SGHTA and CDR2 FQGNSA. The CDR3 spans 15 residues. V lost 4 bases and J lost 5; bases outside the gene matches: 5. This CDR3 is CASSSGTSADNEQFF. As DNA, the CDR3 is TGTGCCAGCAGCTCCGGGACTAGCGCAGACAATGAGCAGTTCTTC.

This clone occurred once. J is TRBJ2-2 and V is TRBV3-1 (or the pseudogene TRBV3-2); tentatively, D is TRBD1 (5 bases). Trimming cost V 1 base and J 4 bases, with 16 bases left between them. Germline-derived CDR1 and CDR2 are LGHDT and YNNKEL (reference sequence). The CDR3 extends over 17 amino acids. In nucleotides, the CDR3 is TGTGCCAGCAGCCAAGTTGGTTCCAGGGTGAGCACCGGGGAGCTGTTTTTT. This encodes CASSQVGSRVSTGELFF.

This chain uses TRBV4-3 with TRBJ1-2; 7 bases are shared with TRBD1. CDR3 size: 17 residues. Trimming removed 0 bases from V and 7 bases from J; junction bases left unmatched: 14. Per the germline V gene, CDR1 is LGHNA and CDR2 is YSLEER. In DNA, the CDR3 is TGCGCCAGCAGCCAAGATCGTCTGTCGGCAGGGGGTAGTGGCTACACCTTC. This codes for CASSQDRLSAGGSGYTF.

The chain uses TRBV30 and TRBJ1-1; 9 nucleotides align to TRBD1. Germline assignment: CDR1 GTSNPN and CDR2 SVGIG (reference sequence). Trimming at V came to 5 bases and at J to 1 base, leaving 2 bases not matched to a gene. The CDR3 has 13 amino acids. The CDR3: CAWGGQGNTEAFF. The CDR3 DNA is TGTGCCTGGGGGGGACAGGGGAACACTGAAGCTTTCTTT.

This sequence joins TRBV7-2 and TRBJ1-2; tentative D call: TRBD1 (5 bases). Germline V CDR1 and CDR2: SGHTA, FQGNSA. Trimming removed 5 bases from V and 11 bases from J, with 21 bases in between. The CDR3 loop spans 14 amino acids. The CDR3 coding sequence is TGTGCCAGCAGCCCGCGGGACGGAACTTTAGGTTACACCTTC. This sequence encodes CASSPRDGTLGYTF.

The chain uses TRBV19 and TRBJ2-1, with 8 bases aligning to TRBD2. Germline V CDR1 and CDR2: LNHDA, SQIVND (reference sequence). This CDR3 spans 18 amino acids. The trim removed 8 bases at V and 1 base at J, leaving 16 bases unmatched. The CDR3 is CASHDLKGGRSSYNEQFF. The CDR3 nucleotides are TGTGCCAGTCACGACTTAAAGGGCGGGAGGTCTTCCTACAATGAGCAGTTCTTC.

The chain has TRBV5-1 and TRBJ2-5; 9 nucleotides agree with TRBD2. CDR1 and CDR2 from the germline V gene are SGHRS and YFSETQ. Trimming took 0 bases from V and 5 from J; bases not matched to a gene: 11. The CDR3 spans 17 residues. CDR3 protein: CASSLGAGGVPRETQYF. CDR3 nucleotides: TGCGCCAGCAGCTTGGGAGCGGGAGGCGTGCCGAGGGAGACCCAGTACTTC.